The 16 T cell receptor beta chains below come from one sample, sequenced in a study of OX40 agonist ivuxolimab in advanced cancers. Libraries were prepared by immunoSEQ multiplex PCR; TCRdb keeps only in-frame clonotypes and omits some of them. Of roughly 20,000 clones in the sample, about 86% were seen once. This specimen consisted of CD4+ or CD8+ T cells sorted from blood, obtained in a trial of the OX40 agonist ivuxolimab. The receptors were gathered from an adult with an advanced solid tumor such as melanoma, head and neck, liver or kidney cancer.

This clone was found once. This rearrangement joins TRBV4-1 to TRBJ2-7; weak D call: TRBD2 (6 bases). CDR1 and CDR2 (germline): MGHRA, YSYEKL. Between the trimmed V and J ends, which lost 1 base and 2 bases, there was a span of 12 bases. The CDR3 sequence is 15 residues long. CDR3 residues: CASSQVVGEAYEQYF. The DNA for the CDR3 is TGCGCCAGCAGCCAAGTGGTAGGGGAGGCCTACGAGCAGTACTTC.

For this clone: Other DNA sequences from this sample encode an identical CDR3 as well. J is TRBJ2-3 and V is TRBV11-3; D not certain. Germline V CDR1 and CDR2: SGHNT, YENEEA. The CDR3 is made up of 13 amino acids. V lost 0 bases, J lost 3 bases, and 4 bases lay in between. CDR3 nucleotides: TGTGCCAGCAGCTTAGAAAGAACAGATACGCAGTATTTT. It yields the protein CASSLERTDTQYF. The variable domain in full, completed from reference TRBV11-3 and TRBJ2-3, reads EAGVVQSPRYKIIEKKQPVAFWCNPISGHNTLYWYLQNLGQGPELLIRYENEEAVDDSQLPKDRFSAERLKGVDSTLKIQPAELGDSAVYLCASSLERTDTQYFGPGTRLTVL.

The chain joins TRBV7-2 to TRBJ2-6, with D perhaps given as TRBD1 or TRBD2 (5 bases each). Trimming took 2 bases from V and 2 from J, leaving 13 bases between them. Germline lookup yields CDR1 SGHTA and CDR2 FQGNSA. The CDR3 is made up of 17 amino acids. This CDR3 reads CASSLISLGAGANVLTF. CDR3 in DNA: TGTGCCAGCAGCTTAATTTCTCTGGGGGCTGGGGCCAACGTCCTGACTTTC.

This clone showed up just once. The gene calls are TRBV5-1 and TRBJ1-1; 7 bases line up with TRBD1. The V and J ends lost 0 bases and 1 base, in that order; junction bases with no gene match: 9. This CDR3 region has 17 residues. CDR1 SGHRS and CDR2 YFSETQ come from the germline V gene. The CDR3 spells CASSLVTTGVGNTEAFF. The CDR3 region has the DNA TGCGCCAGCAGCTTGGTCACAACAGGGGTGGGGAACACTGAAGCTTTCTTT.

This sequence joins TRBV7-2 and TRBJ1-4; the D gene is possibly TRBD1 (5 bases). The CDR3 extends over 16 amino acids. Per germline, CDR1 SGHTA and CDR2 FQGNSA. Trimming shortened V by 5 bases and J by 0 bases, and 13 bases separated the two germline ends. CDR3 sequence: CASSNDGTATNEKLFF. The CDR3 DNA reads TGTGCCAGCAGCAACGACGGGACTGCAACTAATGAAAAACTGTTTTTT.

This chain joins TRBV7-2 and TRBJ2-1; D uncertain. This CDR3 comprises 13 residues. Germline-derived CDR1 and CDR2 are SGHTA and FQGNSA. V lost 2 bases to trimming and J lost 8 bases, with 10 bases between them. CDR3 region: CASSLSSYYEQFF. The CDR3 coding sequence is TGTGCCAGCAGCTTATCTTCTTACTATGAGCAGTTCTTC.

J is TRBJ2-1 and V is TRBV5-6; 9 nucleotides line up with TRBD2. Germline-derived CDR1 and CDR2 are SGHDT and YYEEEE. This CDR3 is built from 15 residues. The J segment lost 8 bases and the V segment lost 4 bases, leaving 10 bases of the junction unmatched. CDR3 nucleotide sequence: TGTGCCAGCAGCCAATCAAGCGGGAGGAGCGATGAGCAGTTCTTC. Its translation is CASSQSSGRSDEQFF.

There are a few counts of this clone. The chain has TRBV19 and TRBJ2-6; no clear D. Germline V CDR1 and CDR2: LNHDA, SQIVND (reference sequence). Trimming stripped 8 bases from V and 2 bases from J, with 10 bases between. The CDR3 runs to 14 residues. CDR3 DNA: TGTGCCAGTGTAGTAGGCCCTGGGGCCAACGTCCTGACTTTC. As protein: CASVVGPGANVLTF.

The V call is TRBV6-8, the J call TRBJ2-5; D not resolved. Germline values: CDR1 MNHGY, CDR2 SAAAGT. Deletions cut 10 bases from V and 1 base from J, with 10 bases between. CDR3 size: 12 residues. This CDR3 reads CATTPTQETQYF. CDR3 DNA: TGTGCCACCACGCCAACCCAAGAGACCCAGTACTTC.

The chain links TRBV5-1 to TRBJ1-1, with 7 bases that match TRBD1. Germline V gene lookup returns CDR1 SGHRS and CDR2 YFSETQ. With V trimmed by 1 base and J by 6 bases, 3 bases remained unmatched. CDR3 length equals 13 residues. The CDR3 nucleotides read TGCGCCAGCAGCTTGATGCAGGGGGCTGAAGCTTTCTTT. The encoded protein is CASSLMQGAEAFF.

This clone was counted a few times. The chain is built from TRBV11-3 and TRBJ2-7, with D possibly matching TRBD2 (5 bases). Trimming took 5 bases from V and 9 from J, leaving 17 bases between them. The germline V gene encodes CDR1 SGHNT and CDR2 YENEEA. The CDR3 extends over 13 amino acids. The CDR3 coding sequence is TGTGCCAGCAGCCACCCGTTGGTTGCGGGGCAGTACTTC. It encodes CASSHPLVAGQYF.

The chain recombines TRBV12-2 with TRBJ2-1; whether TRBD2, the table's D call, matches the DNA was not checked. TRBV12-2 is tagged as a pseudogene. This CDR3 spans 18 amino acids. As DNA, the CDR3 is TGTGCAAGTCGCTTAGATAAGGGCGGGAGGGGTTCCTACAATGAGCAGTTCTTC. It specifies CASRLDKGGRGSYNEQFF.

The chain carries TRBV6-5 and TRBJ2-7, with a possible D match to TRBD2 (5 bases). Germline V lookup: CDR1 MNHEY, CDR2 SVGAGI. Trimming cost V 2 bases and J 6 bases, with 17 bases left between them. CDR3 length: 15 amino acids. The CDR3 coding sequence is TGTGCCAGCAGTTACGCCGGCGGGCTAGCCAGCGAGCAGTACTTC. Its protein is CASSYAGGLASEQYF.

V gene TRBV6-5 combines with J gene TRBJ2-5, with a weak D call TRBD2 (5 bases). The J call may be faulty, since TRBJ2-7 better matches the DNA end. The CDR3 contains 15 residues. Germline V CDR1 and CDR2: MNHEY, SVGAGI. CDR3 sequence reads: CASSYSSLGSYEQYF. The CDR3 DNA reads as TGTGCCAGCAGTTACTCTTCACTAGGCTCCTACGAGCAGTACTTC.

CDR3 sequence: CASSQEGMDRAVYNEQFF. The CDR3 region has the DNA TGCGCCAGCAGCCAAGAAGGGATGGACAGGGCCGTTTACAATGAGCAGTTCTTC. The chain carries TRBV4-1 and TRBJ2-1, with 8 bases aligning to TRBD1. CDR3 length: 18 amino acids. Germline lookup yields CDR1 MGHRA and CDR2 YSYEKL. Germline trimming cut 0 bases from V and 4 bases from J; bases unmatched to any gene: 11.

The V gene is TRBV19, the J gene TRBJ2-1; D unresolved. CDR1 and CDR2 (germline): LNHDA, SQIVND (reference sequence). Trimming took off 7 bases at V and 0 bases at J, with 10 bases between the two ends. CDR3 length: 14 amino acids. DNA of the CDR3: TGTGCCAGTACCCGTGAGAGCTCCTACAATGAGCAGTTCTTC. This codes for CASTRESSYNEQFF.